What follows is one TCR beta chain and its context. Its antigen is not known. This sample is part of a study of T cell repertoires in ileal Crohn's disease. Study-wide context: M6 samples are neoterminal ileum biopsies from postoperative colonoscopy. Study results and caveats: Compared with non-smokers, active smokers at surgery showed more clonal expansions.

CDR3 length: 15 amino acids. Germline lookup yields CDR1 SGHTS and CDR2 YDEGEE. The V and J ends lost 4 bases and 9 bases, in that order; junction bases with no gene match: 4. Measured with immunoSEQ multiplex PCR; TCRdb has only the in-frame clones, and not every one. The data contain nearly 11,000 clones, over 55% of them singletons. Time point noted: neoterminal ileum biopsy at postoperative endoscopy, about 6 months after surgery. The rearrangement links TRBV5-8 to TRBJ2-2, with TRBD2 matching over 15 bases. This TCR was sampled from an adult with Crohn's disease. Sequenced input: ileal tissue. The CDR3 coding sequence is TGTGCCAGCAGCGTGGGACTAGCGGGAGGTTGGGAGCTGTTTTTT. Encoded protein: CASSVGLAGGWELFF.